This is a list of T cell receptor beta chains from one sample in a study of blood T cell repertoires in COVID-19. TCRdb's table, derived via immunoSEQ multiplex PCR, lists solely in-frame clones and lacks some. The sample lists 110,000 to 150,000 clones; approximately 90% were seen once. Sequencing input: peripheral blood. The receptor source for this set is a man aged 55 to 70 with active or convalescent COVID-19. Both conserved end residues are part of each CDR3. D genes are given only for firm matches. Size tells how often a clone was seen (once, few, many) or the class of an expanded clone, and some rows leave it out.

>TRBD2|NA|TRBV10-1|TRBJ2-2
CASSERRLAGATGELFF
TGCGCCAGCAGTGAGCGAAGACTAGCGGGAGCTACCGGGGAGCTGTTTTTT
>TRBD2|NA|TRBV11-2|TRBJ2-3
CASSVSGGAVDTQYF
TGTGCCAGCAGTGTTAGCGGGGGGGCCGTGGATACGCAGTATTTT
>NA|NA|TRBV7-8|TRBJ1-2
CASSLDPYGYGYTF
TGTGCCAGCAGCTTAGACCCATACGGCTATGGCTACACCTTC
>NA|NA|TRBV7-9|TRBJ1-6
CASSDQGSPLHF
TGTGCCAGCAGCGACCAGGGGTCGCCCCTCCACTTT
>NA|NA|TRBV4-3|TRBJ1-4
CASSPGKGTNEKLFF
TGCGCCAGCAGCCCGGGAAAGGGAACTAATGAAAAACTGTTTTTT
>TRBD2|NA|TRBV7-9|TRBJ2-7
CASSVSGAGTYEQYF
TGTGCCAGCAGCGTTAGCGGAGCGGGGACCTACGAGCAGTACTTC
>TRBD1|NA|TRBV7-3|TRBJ2-3
CASSLKDRGQIGTDTQYF
TGTGCCAGCAGCTTAAAAGACAGGGGGCAGATCGGGACAGATACGCAGTATTTT
>NA|NA|TRBV19|TRBJ1-2
CASTQRGGDYGYTF
TGTGCCAGTACCCAAAGGGGGGGAGACTATGGCTACACCTTC
>NA|NA|TRBV3-1/TRBV3-2|TRBJ2-7
CASSQLAAKGEQYF
TGTGCCAGCAGCCAGCTAGCTGCCAAGGGCGAGCAGTACTTC
>TRBD1|NA|TRBV10-3|TRBJ2-7
CAIRGTGIPYEQYF
TGTGCCATCAGGGGGACAGGGATCCCCTACGAGCAGTACTTC
>TRBD1|NA|TRBV7-3|TRBJ1-1
CASSVGQGVMNTEAFF
TGTGCCAGCAGCGTGGGACAGGGGGTTATGAACACTGAAGCTTTCTTT
>TRBD2|NA|TRBV10-3|TRBJ2-7
CASRGGDSYEQYF
TGTGCCTCCCGTGGGGGGGACTCCTACGAGCAGTACTTC
>NA|NA|TRBV9|TRBJ1-4
CASSPGHRNEKLFF
TGTGCCAGCAGCCCTGGACATCGTAATGAAAAACTGTTTTTT
>NA|NA|TRBV24-1|TRBJ1-3
CATSDLQDSGNTIYF
TGTGCCACCAGTGATTTGCAGGACTCTGGAAACACCATATATTTT
>TRBD1|NA|TRBV27|TRBJ2-5
CASSPRTGYQETQYF
TGTGCCAGCAGTCCTCGGACAGGGTACCAAGAGACCCAGTACTTC
>NA|NA|TRBV4-2|TRBJ1-2
CASSSRVPGPSSNYGYTF
TGTGCCAGCAGCTCAAGAGTACCAGGGCCATCTTCTAACTATGGCTACACCTTC
>NA|NA|TRBV28|TRBJ1-6
CASSINRVSPLHF
TGTGCCAGCAGTATTAACAGGGTCTCACCCCTCCACTTT
>TRBD1|NA|TRBV28|TRBJ1-1
CASSSGQEKAFF
TGTGCCAGCAGTTCAGGACAGGAAAAAGCTTTCTTT
>TRBD2|few|TRBV5-1|TRBJ2-7
CASTPDGGSYEQYF
TGCGCCAGCACCCCCGACGGGGGGTCCTACGAGCAGTACTTC
>TRBD1|NA|TRBV15|TRBJ2-3
CATSRPGQGTDTQYF
TGTGCCACCAGCAGGCCGGGACAGGGGACAGATACGCAGTATTTT
>TRBD1|NA|TRBV2|TRBJ1-6
CASSLGQAANSPLHF
TGTGCCAGCAGTCTCGGACAGGCCGCGAATTCACCCCTCCACTTT
>NA|NA|TRBV15|TRBJ1-3
CATQRQTGNTIYF
TGTGCCACCCAGAGACAGACTGGAAACACCATATATTTT
>NA|NA|TRBV6-5|TRBJ2-7
CASSYPIGARPYEQYF
TGTGCCAGCAGTTACCCGATTGGGGCTAGGCCCTACGAGCAGTACTTC
>TRBD1|NA|TRBV5-5|TRBJ2-7
CASTATGGLYEQYF
TGTGCCAGCACCGCGACAGGGGGCCTCTACGAGCAGTACTTC
>TRBD2|NA|TRBV6-5|TRBJ2-7
CASSYSGTSGSYEQYF
TGTGCCAGCAGTTACTCCGGGACTAGCGGCTCCTACGAGCAGTACTTC
>TRBD1|NA|TRBV29-1|TRBJ2-1
CSVDTETGVNNEQFF
TGCAGCGTTGATACTGAGACAGGGGTGAACAATGAGCAGTTCTTC
>NA|NA|TRBV5-1|TRBJ1-1
CASSLVPGENTEAFF
TGCGCCAGCAGCTTGGTTCCAGGGGAGAACACTGAAGCTTTCTTT
>TRBD1|once|TRBV28|TRBJ1-5
CASSLGQGLGVSNQPQHF
TGTGCCAGCAGTTTAGGACAGGGGCTGGGAGTCAGCAATCAGCCCCAGCATTTT
>TRBD2|NA|TRBV24-1|TRBJ2-1
CATSDLVRGVFEQFF
TGTGCCACCAGTGATTTGGTGCGGGGGGTGTTTGAGCAGTTCTTC
>TRBD1|NA|TRBV19|TRBJ1-4
CASSTGQGTNEKLFF
TGTGCCAGTAGCACAGGACAGGGAACAAATGAAAAACTGTTTTTT
>TRBD2|NA|TRBV5-5|TRBJ2-5
CASSSSLAGGQETQYF
TGTGCCAGCAGCTCGTCCCTAGCGGGAGGGCAAGAGACCCAGTACTTC
>TRBD1|few|TRBV5-6|TRBJ1-2
CASSGRQGDNYGYTF
TGTGCCAGCAGCGGGCGCCAGGGGGATAACTATGGCTACACCTTC
>NA|NA|TRBV28|TRBJ1-2
CASSLYGEENYGYTF
TGTGCCAGCAGTTTATACGGGGAAGAGAACTATGGCTACACCTTC
>TRBD1|NA|TRBV19|TRBJ1-6
CASSTPGQGTSPLHF
TGTGCCAGTAGTACCCCGGGACAGGGAACTTCACCCCTCCACTTT
>TRBD1|NA|TRBV19|TRBJ2-6
CASSGRQGADAGANVLTF
TGTGCCAGTAGTGGGAGACAGGGGGCGGATGCTGGGGCCAACGTCCTGACTTTC
>TRBD1|NA|TRBV5-4|TRBJ1-2
CASSSGTGGLDYGYTF
TGTGCCAGCAGCTCCGGGACAGGGGGTCTAGACTATGGCTACACCTTC
>NA|once|TRBV21-1|TRBJ2-3
CASTTWDRGSRGTDTQYF
TGTGCCAGCACCACCTGGGACAGGGGATCCCGGGGAACAGATACGCAGTATTTT
>TRBD1|NA|TRBV4-3|TRBJ1-1
CASSQRQGAAEAFF
TGCGCCAGCAGCCAACGACAGGGGGCCGCTGAAGCTTTCTTT
>TRBD1|NA|TRBV29-1|TRBJ2-5
CSVWTGEETQYF
TGCAGCGTGTGGACAGGGGAAGAGACCCAGTACTTC
>TRBD1|NA|TRBV10-3|TRBJ1-2
CAISEDRGRLGYTF
TGTGCCATCAGTGAAGACAGGGGGCGGCTTGGCTACACCTTC
>NA|NA|TRBV30|TRBJ1-4
CAWSPPGGKEKLFF
TGTGCCTGGAGTCCCCCGGGGGGGAAAGAAAAACTGTTTTTT
>NA|NA|TRBV12-1|TRBJ2-1
CASSPQGLPRVNEQFF
TGTGCCAGCAGCCCCCAGGGACTCCCCAGGGTTAATGAGCAGTTCTTC
>NA|NA|TRBV11-2|TRBJ1-5
CASSLSVNQPQHF
TGTGCCAGCAGCTTATCTGTCAATCAGCCCCAGCATTTT
>TRBD2|NA|TRBV7-2|TRBJ2-1
CASSLGVSGGTNNEQFF
TGTGCCAGCAGCTTAGGGGTGAGCGGGGGGACTAACAATGAGCAGTTCTTC
>TRBD2|NA|TRBV5-4|TRBJ2-3
CASRSGGEDTQYF
TGTGCCTCCCGAAGCGGGGGGGAAGATACGCAGTATTTT
>TRBD2|NA|TRBV2|TRBJ2-3
CASGSGASTDTQYF
TGTGCCAGCGGGAGCGGGGCTAGCACAGATACGCAGTATTTT
>NA|NA|TRBV4-3|TRBJ2-1
CASSQDAGSSYNEQFF
TGCGCCAGCAGCCAAGATGCGGGGAGCTCCTACAATGAGCAGTTCTTC
>NA|NA|TRBV15|TRBJ2-2
CATSRGQGTNTGELFF
TGTGCCACCAGCAGAGGGCAGGGGACAAACACCGGGGAGCTGTTTTTT
>NA|NA|TRBV15|TRBJ2-7
CATSRADYEQYF
TGTGCCACCAGCAGGGCCGACTACGAGCAGTACTTC
>TRBD2|NA|TRBV7-2|TRBJ2-3
CASSWGRAGSSTDTQYF
TGTGCCAGCAGCTGGGGAAGAGCGGGGTCTAGCACAGATACGCAGTATTTT
>NA|NA|TRBV28|TRBJ1-5
CASNLDRAYILHQPQHF
TGTGCCAGCAACTTGGACAGAGCTTATATATTACATCAGCCCCAGCATTTT
>TRBD1|once|TRBV24-1|TRBJ2-5
CATSDPGQGGKETQYF
TGTGCCACCAGTGATCCCGGACAGGGGGGAAAGGAGACCCAGTACTTC
>NA|NA|TRBV4-3|TRBJ2-7
CASSRLTGSSYEQYF
TGCGCCAGCAGCCGCCTGACGGGGAGCTCCTACGAGCAGTACTTC
>TRBD1|NA|TRBV29-1|TRBJ2-7
CSAGQDYEQYF
TGCAGCGCTGGACAGGACTACGAGCAGTACTTC
>TRBD2|NA|TRBV19|TRBJ2-1
CASDPGTTLSYNEQFF
TGTGCCAGCGACCCTGGGACTACTTTATCCTACAATGAGCAGTTCTTC